The present T cell receptor beta chain was sequenced within a study of technical replicates of blood from several donors. V lost 1 base and J lost 6, with 15 bases in between. This CDR3 region has 16 residues. CDR1 is SEHNR and CDR2 is FQNEAQ in the germline V gene (reference sequence). Method: immunoSEQ multiplex PCR; TCRdb's copy keeps in-frame clones and lacks some. The top ten hold approximately 0.2% of the sample, which has fewer than 110,000 clones, over 95% seen once. The chain links TRBV7-9 to TRBJ1-4, with D possibly matching TRBD1 (5 bases). This sequence originates from a human donor in good health. Sequenced sample: T cells isolated from PBMCs. The CDR3 DNA follows: TGTGCCAGCAGCTTAGGGGCGTTTTCAGGGTATGAAAAACTGTTTTTT. Its translation: CASSLGAFSGYEKLFF.